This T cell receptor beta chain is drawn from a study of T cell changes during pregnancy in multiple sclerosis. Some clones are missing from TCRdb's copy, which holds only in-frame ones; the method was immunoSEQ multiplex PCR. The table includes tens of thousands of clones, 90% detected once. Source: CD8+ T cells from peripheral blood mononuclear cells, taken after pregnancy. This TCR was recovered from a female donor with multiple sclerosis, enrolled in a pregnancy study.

The CDR3 nucleotides are TGTGCCAGCAGCCGGGACAGTCAAGAGACCCAGTACTTC. Translating it yields CASSRDSQETQYF. The chain couples TRBV13 to TRBJ2-5; 7 bases line up with TRBD1. CDR3 size: 13 residues. V trimming: 5 bases; J trimming: 2 bases; junction bases outside the gene matches: 2. CDR1 is PRHDT and CDR2 is FYEKMQ in the germline V gene (reference sequence).